These T cell receptor beta chains were read from a single sample in a study of T-cell memory formation after mild COVID-19. Via MiXCR, TCRdb re-called the 5' RACE reads, giving one row per CDR3 protein. The sample holds about 310,000 distinct CDR3 sequences, about 15% seen once. Sequenced: PBMCs or a T cell subset sorted from them (not recorded which). These receptor sequences come from a young man who had mild COVID-19 (a few samples of this study predate the infection). Cell type and time point are not known. CDR3s include the opening cysteine and the closing phenylalanine or tryptophan. Each record gives: D gene, clone size, V gene, J gene, CDR3 protein, CDR3 DNA. D genes are given only for firm matches. Only part of the rows carry a size: once, few, many, or a class if the clone is expanded.

TRBD1	-	TRBV3-1	TRBJ1-4	CASSQDHRGPGEKLFF	TGTGCCAGCAGCCAGGATCACAGGGGCCCGGGGGAAAAACTGTTTTTT
-	-	TRBV5-1	TRBJ1-1	CASSLAGVDGAFF	TGCGCCAGCAGCTTGGCTGGGGTCGACGGAGCTTTCTTT
TRBD2	-	TRBV12-3/TRBV12-4	TRBJ2-6	CASSRGTTGANVLTF	TGTGCCAGCAGTCGGGGGACTACTGGGGCCAACGTCCTGACTTTC
TRBD1	few	TRBV4-1	TRBJ1-1	CASSGQGASAEAFF	TGCGCCAGCAGCGGACAGGGGGCGAGTGCTGAAGCTTTCTTT
-	few	TRBV3-1	TRBJ1-2	CASNQGPGNGYTF	TGTGCCAGCAACCAGGGTCCGGGGAATGGCTACACCTTC
-	-	TRBV10-1	TRBJ1-2	CASSDFEVGYTF	TGCGCCAGCAGTGACTTCGAGGTGGGCTACACCTTC
TRBD1	few	TRBV20-1	TRBJ2-3	CSAPTGQGTDTQYF	TGCAGTGCCCCCACAGGACAGGGGACAGATACGCAGTATTTT
TRBD2	few	TRBV4-2	TRBJ2-2	CASSPGTSGGPEELFF	TGTGCCAGCAGCCCAGGGACTAGCGGGGGGCCTGAGGAGCTGTTTTTT
-	many	TRBV7-9	TRBJ1-1	CASSFQENTEAFF	TGTGCTAGCAGCTTCCAGGAGAACACTGAAGCTTTCTTT
-	few	TRBV23-1	TRBJ2-2	CASSWDAGELFF	TGCGCCAGCAGTTGGGACGCCGGGGAGCTGTTTTTT
TRBD1	once	TRBV12-3/TRBV12-4	TRBJ2-5	CASGLTGGVETQYF	TGTGCCAGCGGATTGACAGGGGGTGTAGAGACCCAGTACTTC
TRBD1	few	TRBV5-1	TRBJ1-4	CASSPGTGAPTNEKLFF	TGCGCCAGCAGCCCCGGGACAGGGGCCCCAACTAATGAAAAACTGTTTTTT
TRBD1	-	TRBV6-5	TRBJ1-2	CASSYSGARGHGYTF	TGTGCCAGCAGTTACTCAGGTGCCAGGGGGCATGGCTACACCTTC
TRBD2	few	TRBV29-1	TRBJ2-7	CSGAGLDYEQYF	TGCAGCGGAGCGGGGTTAGACTACGAGCAGTACTTC
-	few	TRBV5-1	TRBJ1-1	CASSLEEEGITEAFF	TGCGCCAGCAGCTTGGAGGAGGAGGGAATCACTGAAGCTTTCTTT
-	many	TRBV6-2/TRBV6-3	TRBJ1-2	CASSSFPRLAEANYGYTF	TGTGCCAGCAGTTCCTTCCCAAGGTTAGCGGAGGCTAACTATGGCTACACCTTC
TRBD1	few	TRBV4-1	TRBJ1-2	CASSQVKGAYGYTF	TGCGCCAGCAGCCAAGTCAAGGGGGCCTATGGCTACACCTTC
TRBD2	-	TRBV7-2	TRBJ2-1	CASSLSQLAGREQFF	TGTGCCAGCAGCTTGTCCCAACTAGCGGGTAGAGAGCAGTTCTTC
-	few	TRBV12-5	TRBJ1-3	CASGLDRAPSGNTIYF	TGTGCTAGTGGTTTGGACCGGGCCCCATCTGGAAACACCATATATTTT
TRBD2	few	TRBV20-1	TRBJ2-1	CSARPERGGLNEQFF	TGCAGTGCTAGGCCCGAGCGGGGGGGCCTCAATGAGCAGTTCTTC
-	few	TRBV6-1	TRBJ1-1	CASRSGRGSMNTEAFF	TGTGCCAGCAGAAGTGGTAGAGGATCGATGAACACTGAAGCTTTCTTT
TRBD1	few	TRBV12-3/TRBV12-4	TRBJ2-7	CASSSGQGQVEQYF	TGTGCCAGCAGCTCGGGACAGGGTCAAGTCGAGCAGTACTTC
-	few	TRBV7-2	TRBJ2-7	CASSTRAPGAYEQYF	TGTGCCAGCAGCACCAGGGCACCGGGCGCCTACGAGCAGTACTTC
-	many	TRBV7-9	TRBJ2-1	CASTRAQLNEQFF	TGTGCCAGCACCCGGGCGCAGTTGAATGAGCAGTTCTTC
-	-	TRBV6-5	TRBJ1-2	CASLPGAAGHYGYTF	TGTGCCAGCCTCCCCGGGGCGGCCGGACACTATGGCTACACCTTC
-	few	TRBV9	TRBJ1-2	CASSVSPGQEGSGYTF	TGTGCCAGCAGCGTTTCGCCAGGCCAAGAGGGAAGTGGCTACACCTTC
TRBD1	few	TRBV5-1	TRBJ2-5	CASSSAQGDQETQYF	TGCGCCAGCAGCTCGGCACAGGGGGATCAAGAGACCCAGTACTTC
-	few	TRBV7-9	TRBJ2-5	CASSLRMVYQETQYF	TGTGCCAGCAGCTTAAGAATGGTGTACCAAGAGACCCAGTACTTC
TRBD1	many	TRBV29-1	TRBJ1-1	CSTWGQGASEAFF	TGCAGCACCTGGGGGCAGGGGGCATCTGAAGCTTTCTTT
TRBD1	-	TRBV9	TRBJ1-6	CASSETDREPKGPLHF	TGTGCCAGCAGCGAAACTGACAGGGAGCCCAAGGGACCCCTCCACTTT
-	many	TRBV12-3/TRBV12-4	TRBJ1-2	CASRFQGSGGYTF	TGTGCCAGCAGATTCCAGGGCAGTGGGGGCTACACCTTC
TRBD1	few	TRBV20-1	TRBJ1-5	CSASPWDRGSNQPQHF	TGCAGTGCTAGTCCGTGGGACAGGGGATCCAATCAGCCCCAGCATTTT
TRBD1	-	TRBV5-4	TRBJ1-1	CASRTTGGNTEAFF	TGTGCCAGCAGGACGACAGGGGGAAACACTGAAGCTTTCTTT
-	few	TRBV5-1	TRBJ1-4	CASSSTGSEGEKLFF	TGCGCCAGCAGCTCGACGGGCTCCGAAGGGGAAAAACTGTTTTTT
-	-	TRBV7-2	TRBJ2-7	CASSSQRWEQYF	TGTGCCAGCAGCTCACAGCGGTGGGAGCAGTACTTC
-	few	TRBV20-1	TRBJ1-2	CSGAETNYGYTF	TGCAGTGGCGCAGAGACTAACTATGGCTACACCTTC
-	-	TRBV4-3	TRBJ2-5	CASSQDRGLTQYF	TGCGCCAGCAGCCAGGACCGGGGGTTGACCCAGTACTTC
-	few	TRBV7-9	TRBJ2-2	CATEATGELFF	TGTGCCACGGAAGCTACCGGGGAGCTGTTTTTT
TRBD1	medium-sized	TRBV6-6	TRBJ2-1	CASSPFIYRISGRGSNEQFF	TGTGCCAGCAGCCCCTTTATATATAGGATTTCGGGCAGGGGGTCTAATGAGCAGTTCTTC
-	-	TRBV4-2	TRBJ1-2	CASSQSTGEGANYGYTF	TGTGCCAGCAGCCAATCTACGGGGGAGGGAGCTAACTATGGCTACACCTTC
TRBD2	few	TRBV4-2	TRBJ2-5	CASSPGTSGGETQYF	TGTGCCAGCAGCCCCGGGACTAGCGGGGGAGAGACCCAGTACTTC
-	few	TRBV6-2/TRBV6-3	TRBJ1-5	CASSPSAGPQHF	TGTGCCAGCAGCCCATCCGCGGGGCCCCAGCATTTT
-	many	TRBV4-2	TRBJ1-2	CASSQDLGSAGITF	TGTGCCAGCAGCCAAGATTTGGGGTCCGCGGGCATCACCTTC
-	few	TRBV18	TRBJ2-5	CASSRNTRETQYF	TGTGCCAGCTCACGTAACACGAGAGAGACCCAGTACTTC
-	few	TRBV5-5	TRBJ2-4	CASSGRGGPLAKNIQYF	TGTGCCAGCAGCGGGAGGGGGGGACCTTTAGCCAAAAACATTCAGTACTTC
-	once	TRBV5-1	TRBJ1-4	CASSWGLVGYNEKLFF	TGCGCCAGCAGCTGGGGCCTGGTGGGCTATAATGAAAAACTGTTTTTT
-	-	TRBV5-1	TRBJ1-1	CASSLEGGSTEAFF	TGCGCCAGCAGCTTGGAGGGGGGGAGCACTGAAGCTTTCTTT
-	few	TRBV6-5	TRBJ1-3	CASSYLQGLSGNTIYF	TGTGCCAGCAGTTACTTACAGGGCCTCTCTGGAAACACCATATATTTT
-	-	TRBV9	TRBJ2-2	CASSPRAGAGTGELFF	TGTGCCAGCAGCCCCCGCGCGGGTGCGGGCACCGGGGAGCTGTTTTTT
TRBD1	few	TRBV7-2	TRBJ2-7	CASSLADPGQDPYEQYF	TGTGCCAGCAGCTTAGCGGACCCGGGACAGGACCCCTACGAGCAGTACTTC
-	-	TRBV7-3	TRBJ2-3	CASSLMAPDTQYF	TGTGCCAGCAGCTTAATGGCCCCAGATACGCAGTATTTT
-	few	TRBV7-6	TRBJ1-3	CASSPGPGNTIYF	TGTGCCAGCAGCCCGGGCCCTGGAAACACCATATATTTT
TRBD2	many	TRBV4-3	TRBJ2-1	CASSQAQGRLADNEQFF	TGCGCCAGCAGCCAAGCGCAAGGGCGACTAGCGGACAATGAGCAGTTCTTC
-	few	TRBV12-3/TRBV12-4	TRBJ1-2	CASSYTNYGYTF	TGTGCCAGCAGTTACACAAACTATGGCTACACCTTC
-	-	TRBV6-1	TRBJ2-1	CASSEGAVDEQFF	TGTGCCAGCAGTGAAGGGGCAGTCGATGAGCAGTTCTTC